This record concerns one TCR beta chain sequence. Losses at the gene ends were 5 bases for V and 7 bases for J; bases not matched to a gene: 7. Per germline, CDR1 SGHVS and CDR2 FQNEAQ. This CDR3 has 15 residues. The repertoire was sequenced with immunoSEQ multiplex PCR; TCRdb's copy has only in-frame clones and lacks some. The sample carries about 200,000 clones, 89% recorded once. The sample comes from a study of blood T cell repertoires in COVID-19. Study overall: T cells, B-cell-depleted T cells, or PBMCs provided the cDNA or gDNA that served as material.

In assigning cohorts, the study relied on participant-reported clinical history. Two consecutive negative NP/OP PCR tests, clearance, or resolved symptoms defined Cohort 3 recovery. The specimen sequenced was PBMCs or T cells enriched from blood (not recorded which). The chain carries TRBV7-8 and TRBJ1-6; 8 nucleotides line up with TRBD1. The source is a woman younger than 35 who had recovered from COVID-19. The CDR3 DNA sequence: TGTGCCAGCAGCCACACAGGGGGACTAAATTCACCCCTCCACTTT. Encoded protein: CASSHTGGLNSPLHF.